Presented here are 20 T cell receptor beta chains from one specimen sequenced in a study of early T cells in non-severe SARS-CoV-2 infection. Each CDR3 protein is one row after TCRdb ran MiXCR on the 5' RACE reads. The sample contains about 42,000 distinct CDR3 sequences, about 7% of which appear only once. Sequencing was done on a sample of whole blood. The origin of the receptors is an adult who was a healthcare worker with PCR-confirmed SARS-CoV-2 infection or an uninfected control (not recorded which).

The rearrangement links TRBV9 to TRBJ2-5; no firm D call. The CDR3 extends over 15 amino acids. Trimming took 4 bases from V and 2 from J, leaving 15 bases between them. Germline V gene sequence: CDR1 SGDLS, CDR2 YYNGEE. The CDR3 loop is CASSPRPIQQETQYF. The CDR3 DNA reads as TGTGCCAGCAGCCCCCGGCCAATCCAGCAAGAGACCCAGTACTTC.

The rearrangement joins TRBV3-1 to TRBJ2-1; D might be TRBD1 or TRBD2, each matching 6 bases. Germline-derived CDR1 and CDR2 are LGHDT and YNNKEL (reference sequence). V dropped 4 bases and J dropped 8 bases, with 18 bases sitting between them. This CDR3 has 15 residues. Here the CDR3 DNA reads TGTGCCAGCAGCCCGGGTGGGGGGCGCGGGGATGAGCAGTTCTTC. As protein: CASSPGGGRGDEQFF.

This chain joins TRBV15 and TRBJ1-2; D is possibly TRBD1 (5 bases). The CDR3 length is 17 residues. Germline V gene data show CDR1 as LNHNV and CDR2 as YYDKDF (reference sequence). V was clipped by 0 bases and J by 6 bases, with 20 bases between them. The CDR3 reads CATSREEDTHRVDGYTF. In DNA form, the CDR3 reads TGTGCCACCAGCAGAGAAGAGGACACCCACCGCGTGGATGGCTACACCTTC.

The chain has TRBV15 and TRBJ2-5, with D unclear. The CDR3 is 16 amino acids. Germline V gene data show CDR1 as LNHNV and CDR2 as YYDKDF (reference sequence). The V end lost 5 bases, the J end lost 4 bases, and 20 bases lay between the germline ends. CDR3: CATSDTPAQAPETQYF. In nucleotides, the CDR3 is TGTGCCACCAGCGATACCCCGGCCCAAGCGCCAGAGACCCAGTACTTC. The full variable domain, in which reference TRBV15 and TRBJ2-5 provide the parts outside the CDR3, is DAMVIQNPRYQVTQFGKPVTLSCSQTLNHNVMYWYQQKSSQAPKLLFHYYDKDFNNEADTPDNFQSRRPNTSFCFLDIRSPGLGDTAMYLCATSDTPAQAPETQYFGPGTRLLVL.

A few counts support this clonotype. This chain links TRBV18 with TRBJ1-2, with D hard to call. The V gene lost 8 bases and the J gene lost 4 bases, with 14 bases spanning the gap. Germline CDR1 is KGHSH and CDR2 is LQKENI. The CDR3 consists of 13 residues. CDR3 in DNA: TGTGCCAGCACCGACCCCAACCTCTATGGCTACACCTTC. Protein product: CASTDPNLYGYTF.

On this clonotype itself: Given a much more abundant clone one base away, this may be a read error. This chain joins TRBV2 and TRBJ1-2; 10 nucleotides align to TRBD1. Trimming cost V 6 bases and J 5 bases; bases outside gene matches: 0. This CDR3 spans 12 amino acids. Germline V CDR1 and CDR2: SNHLY, FYNNEI. For the CDR3, the DNA is TGTGCCAGCAGGGACAGGGGGTATGGCTACACCTTC. Translating it yields CASRDRGYGYTF.

This chain's CDR3 is CASDWTGGSGEQYF. DNA for the CDR3: TGTGCCAGCGATTGGACAGGGGGGTCCGGCGAGCAGTACTTC. V is TRBV6-2 or TRBV6-3 and J is TRBJ2-7, with 10 bases aligning to TRBD1. The V gene's germline CDR1 is MNHEY and CDR2 SVGEGT. V dropped 8 bases and J dropped 6; count of bases not matched to a gene: 10. The CDR3 contains 14 residues.

The gene calls are TRBV7-2 and TRBJ1-6, with D tentatively TRBD1 (6 bases). The CDR3 is 18 residues long. Looked up from germline, CDR1 is SGHTA and CDR2 is FQGNSA. V lost 2 bases and J 0 bases, leaving 14 bases between the germline ends. The CDR3 loop is CASSLQGNSASYNSPLHF. In DNA form, the CDR3 reads TGTGCCAGCAGCTTACAGGGGAATTCGGCCTCCTATAATTCACCCCTCCACTTT.

This clonotype was seen a handful of times. The CDR3 coding sequence is TGTGCCAGCAGTTACTCGAGGGGAAACACCGGGGAGCTGTTTTTT. This sequence encodes CASSYSRGNTGELFF. This chain uses TRBV6-5 with TRBJ2-2, with D perhaps matching TRBD1 or TRBD2 (5 bases each). With 0 bases removed from V and 2 bases from J, the gap between germline ends came to 7 bases. CDR1 is MNHEY, CDR2 SVGAGI, per germline. The CDR3 is 15 residues long.

This clonotype appeared a few times. The genes are TRBV5-1 and TRBJ2-6; D unresolved. Germline-derived CDR1 and CDR2 are SGHRS and YFSETQ. Trimming cost V 4 bases and J 4 bases, with 9 bases left between them. The CDR3 runs 14 residues. The CDR3 sequence is CASSNTLGANVLTF. The CDR3 bases are TGCGCCAGCAGCAACACCTTAGGGGCCAACGTCCTGACTTTC.

V and J are TRBV20-1 and TRBJ2-7, with 9 bases fitting TRBD1. Germline V lookup: CDR1 DFQATT, CDR2 SNEGSKA (reference sequence). Germline trimming cut 6 bases from V and 4 bases from J; bases unmatched to any gene: 10. CDR3 length equals 14 residues. CDR3 sequence: CSATGGAEGYEQYF. As DNA, the CDR3 is TGCAGTGCAACAGGGGGCGCGGAGGGGTACGAGCAGTACTTC.

This clonotype appeared many times. V gene TRBV29-1 combines with J gene TRBJ1-2, with TRBD1 matching over 7 bases. This CDR3 has 14 amino acids. V lost 4 bases to trimming and J lost 6 bases; unmatched junction nucleotides: 11. Germline loops: CDR1 SQVTM, CDR2 ANQGSEA. CDR3 sequence reads: CSVGQGGSEDGYTF. The CDR3 DNA sequence: TGCAGCGTTGGGCAGGGGGGGAGCGAAGATGGCTACACCTTC.

This chain connects TRBV19 to TRBJ2-2, with 8 bases aligning to TRBD1. This CDR3 contains 16 residues. With 6 bases clipped from V and 4 bases from J, the junction kept 10 bases outside the gene matches. Per the germline V gene, CDR1 is LNHDA and CDR2 is SQIVND (reference sequence). The CDR3 DNA reads as TGTGCCAGTAGGGCCTCAAGGACAGGGCGCACCGGGGAGCTGTTTTTT. It is translated as CASRASRTGRTGELFF.

This clonotype was seen at least ten times. The chain joins TRBV5-1 to TRBJ2-5, with D perhaps TRBD1 (6 bases). This CDR3 region has 14 residues. Germline V gives CDR1 SGHRS, CDR2 YFSETQ. The germline V and J ends were trimmed by 0 bases and 2 bases, with 8 bases remaining between them. The CDR3: CASSLAGQQETQYF. The DNA for the CDR3 is TGCGCCAGCAGCTTGGCAGGACAGCAAGAGACCCAGTACTTC.

By sample fraction, this clonotype is medium-sized. The chain joins TRBV4-1 to TRBJ2-7, with 8 bases matching TRBD1. The V segment lost 0 bases and the J segment 6 bases; nucleotides outside the gene matches: 1. This CDR3 is built from 13 residues. Germline loops: CDR1 MGHRA, CDR2 YSYEKL. This CDR3 is CASSQEDRAEQYF. The CDR3 coding sequence is TGCGCCAGCAGCCAAGAGGACAGGGCCGAGCAGTACTTC.

This clonotype has just a few counts. The rearrangement uses TRBV5-1 and TRBJ1-6; TRBD1 aligns across 10 bases. CDR1 is SGHRS, CDR2 YFSETQ, per germline. V gave up 4 bases and J gave up 10 bases; unmatched junction bases: 5. The CDR3 has 14 residues. The chain's CDR3 is CASSIGQGGSPLHF. The CDR3 nucleotides are TGCGCCAGCAGCATCGGACAGGGGGGATCACCCCTCCACTTT.

This clonotype was observed at least ten times. The chain combines TRBV10-2 with TRBJ1-2, with D possibly TRBD1 on 6 matching bases. V was cut by 1 base and J by 1 base, with 16 bases left in between. CDR1 WSHSY and CDR2 SAAADI come from the germline V gene. CDR3 length: 17 residues. In DNA, the CDR3 is TGCGCCAGCAGTGAGTTGATGGCAGCACAGGGTAACTATGGCTACACCTTC. It specifies CASSELMAAQGNYGYTF.

The J gene is TRBJ1-4, the V gene TRBV5-1; 9 bases are a match to TRBD1. CDR1 is SGHRS and CDR2 is YFSETQ in the germline V gene. CDR3 length equals 16 residues. The junction had 11 bases not matched to a gene; V was cut back by 4 bases and J by 7 bases. In DNA, the CDR3 is TGCGCCAGCAGCAGTTCAACAGGGGGCGTAAGTGAAAAACTGTTTTTT. Translation gives CASSSSTGGVSEKLFF.

The chain carries TRBV4-2 and TRBJ2-7, with D unclear. V dropped 1 base and J dropped 1 base, with 11 bases sitting between them. The V gene's germline CDR1 is LGHNA and CDR2 YNFKEQ. CDR3 length equals 15 residues. This chain's CDR3 is CASSQGYGASYEQYF. The DNA of the CDR3 is TGTGCCAGCAGCCAAGGTTATGGAGCGTCCTACGAGCAGTACTTC.

This CDR3 is CASQVPATYEQYF. In DNA, the CDR3 is TGTGCCAGCCAGGTGCCAGCTACCTACGAGCAGTACTTC. This chain joins TRBV7-8 and TRBJ2-7; D is ambiguous. The CDR3 is 13 residues long. Looked up from germline, CDR1 is SGHVS and CDR2 is FQNEAQ. Trimming shortened V by 8 bases and J by 2 bases, and 13 bases separated the two germline ends.